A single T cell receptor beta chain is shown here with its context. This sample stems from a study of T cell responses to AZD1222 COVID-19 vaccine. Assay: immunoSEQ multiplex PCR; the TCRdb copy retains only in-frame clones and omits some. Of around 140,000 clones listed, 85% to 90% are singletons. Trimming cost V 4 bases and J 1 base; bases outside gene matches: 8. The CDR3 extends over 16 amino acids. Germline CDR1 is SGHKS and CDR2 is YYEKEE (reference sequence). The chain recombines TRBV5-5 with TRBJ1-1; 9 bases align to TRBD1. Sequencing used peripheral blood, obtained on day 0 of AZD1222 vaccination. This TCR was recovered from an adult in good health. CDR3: CASSITGGAPNTEAFF. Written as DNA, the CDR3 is TGTGCCAGCAGCATTACAGGGGGCGCCCCGAACACTGAAGCTTTCTTT.